This T cell receptor (beta chain) comes out of a study of T cells after yellow fever vaccination. Study outcomes and limitations: The secondary response was weaker but peaked faster, day 5 versus 15.

Turning to this clonotype: Its antigen is not identified.

The CDR3 runs 14 residues. Germline CDR1 reads SGHRS; CDR2 reads YFSETQ. Trimming took 2 bases from V and 3 from J, leaving 11 bases between them. One entry per CDR3 protein, called by TCRdb with MiXCR from the 5' RACE reads. Of 400,000 to 450,000 distinct CDR3 sequences listed, approximately 19% were seen once; the top ten hold about 18%. This specimen was PBMCs, taken before the yellow fever booster vaccination. This TCR was recovered from a man in his late teens or twenties who received the YFV17D yellow fever vaccine. The chain is built from TRBV5-1 and TRBJ2-5; D is possibly TRBD1 (6 bases). The CDR3 protein is CASSFLSGEETQYF. The CDR3 DNA follows: TGCGCCAGCAGCTTTTTGTCAGGGGAAGAGACCCAGTACTTC.